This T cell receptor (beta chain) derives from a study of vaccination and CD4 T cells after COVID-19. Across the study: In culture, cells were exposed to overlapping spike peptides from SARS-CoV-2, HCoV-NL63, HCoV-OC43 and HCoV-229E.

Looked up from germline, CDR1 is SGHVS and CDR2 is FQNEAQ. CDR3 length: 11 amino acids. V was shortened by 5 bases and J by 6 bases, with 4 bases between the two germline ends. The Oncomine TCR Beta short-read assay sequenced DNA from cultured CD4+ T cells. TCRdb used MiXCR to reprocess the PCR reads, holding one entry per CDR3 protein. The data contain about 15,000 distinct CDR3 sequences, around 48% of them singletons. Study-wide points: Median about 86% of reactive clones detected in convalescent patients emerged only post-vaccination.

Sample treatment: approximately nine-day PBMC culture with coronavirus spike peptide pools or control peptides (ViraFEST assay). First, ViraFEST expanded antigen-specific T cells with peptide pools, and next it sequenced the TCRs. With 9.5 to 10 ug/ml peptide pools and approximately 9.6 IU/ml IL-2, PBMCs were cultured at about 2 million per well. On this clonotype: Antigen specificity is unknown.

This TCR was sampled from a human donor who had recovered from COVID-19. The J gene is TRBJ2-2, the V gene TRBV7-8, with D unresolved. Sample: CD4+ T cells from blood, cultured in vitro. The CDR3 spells CASSHSGELFF. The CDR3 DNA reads TGTGCCAGCAGCCATTCCGGGGAGCTGTTTTTT.